The clone carrying this T cell receptor (beta chain) was seen once. Healthy Caucasian individuals from Russia aged roughly 6 to 100 served as donors. At least 6 micrograms of total RNA were extracted per sample. This specimen comes from a study of blood T cells in healthy people across ages. A second PCR of about 6 to 12 cycles used a sample-barcoded 5' primer and a J-beta primer mix. TCRdb recomputed calls from the 5' RACE reads with MiXCR, one row per CDR3 protein. Altogether fewer than 2,000,000 distinct CDR3 sequences are present, more than 35% being singletons, with the ten largest covering under 25%. The V gene end was trimmed by 5 bases and the J gene end by 0 bases; junction bases not matched to a gene: 5. This CDR3 region has 15 residues.

The specimen was blood. The sequence was collected from a human donor in good health. The V call is TRBV12-3 or TRBV12-4, the J call TRBJ2-3, with TRBD2 matching 7 bases. The CDR3 sequence: CASSASRGSTDTQYF. As DNA, the CDR3 is TGTGCCAGCAGTGCCTCGCGGGGGAGCACAGATACGCAGTATTTT.